This TCR beta chain was recorded in a study of blood T cell repertoires in COVID-19. Across the study: The United States, Italy and Spain supplied acute and convalescent COVID-19 samples. T cells, B-cell-depleted T cells, or PBMCs provided the cDNA or gDNA that served as material.

The table came from immunoSEQ multiplex PCR; TCRdb's copy has only in-frame clones and leaves some out. The sample holds about 73,000 clones, roughly three quarters seen once. The V gene lost 2 bases and the J gene lost 9 bases, with 11 bases spanning the gap. The V gene's germline CDR1 is LNHDA and CDR2 SQIVND (reference sequence). CDR3 length: 14 residues. While infection was still active, Seattle patients were enrolled and then followed longitudinally. The chain recombines TRBV19 with TRBJ1-6, with D possibly TRBD1 on 6 matching bases. The specimen was peripheral blood. This TCR derives from a man aged 70-80 years with COVID-19, enrolled during active disease. The CDR3, as DNA: TGTGCCAGTAGTATAACAGGGATCGGTTCACCCCTCCACTTT. It specifies CASSITGIGSPLHF.